This entry concerns a single T cell receptor beta chain. Its antigen remains unidentified. This sample is drawn from a study of shared clonotypes between healthy human individuals. General study findings and limits: Clonotype sharing across donors was expected to vary with sequencing depth. Generation probabilities were higher for clonotypes shared across all four sorted-subset donors than for unshared ones. Sharing across several donors was seen in about 5% of naive CD4 clonotypes.

CDR1 and CDR2 (germline): SGHDT, YYEEEE. V gave up 6 bases and J gave up 6 bases; unmatched junction bases: 5. The CDR3 length is 14 residues. An assay was performed, and its level was deep. Clones were sequenced by immunoSEQ multiplex PCR, and TCRdb holds only the in-frame ones, with some missing. The repertoire has millions of clones, approximately 94% of them found once; the top ten carry about 0.13%. This TCR derives from a man aged 18 to 29 in good health. Sequencing was done on a sample of naive CD4+ T cells sorted from blood. The subset here: CD45RA+ positively selected. The chain uses TRBV5-6 and TRBJ2-2; the match to TRBD1 covers 10 bases. DNA of the CDR3: TGTGCCAGCAACCGGGACAGGGGCGCCGGGGAGCTGTTTTTT. Protein product: CASNRDRGAGELFF.